Shown below are 27 T cell receptor beta chains from a single sample sequenced in a study of Graves' ophthalmopathy and Graves' hyperthyroidism. Amplified material comprised TCR beta CDR3 regions derived from RNA transcripts. In the first round, RT-PCR was carried out with HTBI primers, and a multiplex PCR formed the second round. TCRdb re-called the multiplex PCR reads with MiXCR, one entry per CDR3 protein. The data hold approximately 1.2 million distinct CDR3 sequences, with approximately 35% observed a single time. The sample consisted of peripheral blood or thyroid tissue (not recorded which). Receptor source: an adult man with Graves' hyperthyroidism.

This clonotype was observed a handful of times. V and J are TRBV6-5 and TRBJ2-2; D not certain. The CDR3 extends over 12 amino acids. Germline loops: CDR1 MNHEY, CDR2 SVGAGI. The V end was cut by 1 base, the J end by 7 bases, with 4 bases between. The chain's CDR3 is CASSYWGGELFF. The CDR3 DNA follows: TGTGCCAGCAGTTACTGGGGCGGGGAGCTGTTTTTT.

Ten or more counts support this clonotype. V gene TRBV19 combines with J gene TRBJ2-2, with TRBD2 identical over 9 bases. V was pared by 5 bases and J by 3 bases, with 16 bases of the junction left unmatched. The germline V gene has CDR1 LNHDA and CDR2 SQIVND (reference sequence). The CDR3 is 19 residues long. In DNA form, the CDR3 reads TGTGCCAGTAGTCCCCTGGCGCGGAGCGGGAGGTGGGACACCGGGGAGCTGTTTTTT. Translating gives CASSPLARSGRWDTGELFF.

This clonotype was seen repeatedly, ten times or more. The rearrangement uses TRBV19 and TRBJ2-5; tentatively, D is TRBD2 (5 bases). V lost 2 bases, J lost 4 bases, and 8 bases lay in between. Germline-derived CDR1 and CDR2 are LNHDA and SQIVND (reference sequence). The CDR3 totals 13 residues. CDR3 sequence: CASSIMDLETQYF. DNA of the CDR3: TGTGCCAGTAGTATAATGGACTTAGAGACCCAGTACTTC. Full variable domain (missing parts from reference TRBV19 and TRBJ2-5): DGGITQSPKYLFRKEGQNVTLSCEQNLNHDAMYWYRQDPGQGLRLIYYSQIVNDFQKGDIAEGYSVSREKKESFPLTVTSAQKNPTAFYLCASSIMDLETQYFGPGTRLLVL.

The chain links TRBV12-3 or TRBV12-4 to TRBJ2-5, with no clear D. The CDR3 covers 14 residues. Trimming left V 5 bases short and J 9 bases short, with 19 bases between. In DNA form, the CDR3 reads TGTGCCAGCAGTACCCAGGTTAGCAATCAGCCCCAGTACTTC. It translates to CASSTQVSNQPQYF.

This clonotype occurred many times. The gene calls are TRBV7-8 and TRBJ1-5, with TRBD1 matching 7 bases. CDR3 length: 14 amino acids. V lost 2 bases to trimming and J lost 7 bases; unmatched junction nucleotides: 5. CDR1 and CDR2 from the germline V gene are SGHVS and FQNEAQ. For the CDR3, the DNA is TGTGCCAGCAGCTTACAGGGGGTTAGGCAGCCCCAGCATTTT. The encoded protein is CASSLQGVRQPQHF.

The rearrangement uses TRBV5-1 and TRBJ2-6, with TRBD1 identical over 9 bases. CDR1 SGHRS and CDR2 YFSETQ come from the germline V gene. Trimming at V came to 3 bases and at J to 0 bases, leaving 10 bases not matched to a gene. The CDR3 loop spans 19 amino acids. In nucleotides, the CDR3 is TGCGCCAGCAGCTCTGGGACAGGGACAGGCTACTCTGGGGCCAACGTCCTGACTTTC. It translates to CASSSGTGTGYSGANVLTF.

As regards this clonotype: This may arise from a read error, as a much more abundant clone is one base away. The J gene is TRBJ1-5, the V gene TRBV20-1; D unclear. The germline V gene encodes CDR1 DFQATT and CDR2 SNEGSKA (reference sequence). CDR3 size: 12 residues. In nucleotides, the CDR3 is TGCACTGTCAGGTATGGGAATCAGCCCCAGCATTTT. As protein: CTVRYGNQPQHF.

The table lists this clonotype with many counts. The chain combines TRBV11-2 with TRBJ1-1; unclear D gene. This CDR3 is 17 amino acids long. Germline V gives CDR1 SGHAT, CDR2 FQNNGV. V dropped 5 bases and J dropped 5 bases, with 24 bases sitting between them. DNA for the CDR3: TGTGCCAGCAGCAGGGTTGCTTTTGGGCGATCGGAAACTGAAGCTTTCTTT. Its protein is CASSRVAFGRSETEAFF.

This clonotype occurred many times. This chain joins TRBV15 and TRBJ1-5; D may be TRBD1 (5 bases). Trimming cost V 0 bases and J 2 bases, with 8 bases left between them. Germline V gene sequence: CDR1 LNHNV, CDR2 YYDKDF (reference sequence). The CDR3 length is 15 residues. CDR3 sequence (DNA): TGTGCCACCAGCAGAGATCTAGGGGGCAATCAGCCCCAGCATTTT. Amino acids: CATSRDLGGNQPQHF.

The rearrangement joins TRBV28 to TRBJ2-2, with D unclear. The ends were cut back, 10 bases at V and 7 bases at J, with 10 bases in the middle. The length of the CDR3 is 11 residues. From germline, CDR1 is MDHEN and CDR2 SYDVKM. CDR3 sequence: CAILNGGELFF. The CDR3 nucleotides read TGTGCCATCCTAAATGGCGGGGAGCTGTTTTTT.

This clonotype was observed many times. The V and J genes are TRBV12-3 or TRBV12-4 and TRBJ1-4, with TRBD1 identical over 9 bases. This CDR3 has 15 amino acids. Trimming cost V 1 base and J 3 bases; bases outside gene matches: 0. CDR3 residues: CASSLGDRANEKLFF. CDR3 nucleotide sequence: TGTGCCAGCAGTTTAGGGGACAGGGCTAATGAAAAACTGTTTTTT.

This chain joins TRBV9 and TRBJ2-7; TRBD1 or TRBD2 may be the D gene (5 bases each). This CDR3 is built from 17 residues. The V gene's germline CDR1 is SGDLS and CDR2 YYNGEE. Trimming removed 2 bases from V and 3 bases from J, with 21 bases in between. As DNA, the CDR3 is TGTGCCAGCAGCGTTGAAGATTGGGCACGTGGGGGCTACGAGCAGTACTTC. Its protein is CASSVEDWARGGYEQYF.

V usage is TRBV7-9 and J usage is TRBJ2-5; TRBD2 is a possible D gene (6 bases). The CDR3 sequence is 15 residues long. The V gene lost 2 bases and the J gene lost 6 bases, with 16 bases spanning the gap. Germline assignment: CDR1 SEHNR and CDR2 FQNEAQ (reference sequence). CDR3 sequence reads: CASSLRGRDLKTQYF. The CDR3 bases are TGTGCCAGCAGCTTAAGAGGGCGGGATTTAAAGACCCAGTACTTC.

The rearrangement joins TRBV7-9 to TRBJ2-7; 13 bases match TRBD2. Losses at the gene ends were 8 bases for V and 5 bases for J; bases not matched to a gene: 3. Per germline, CDR1 SEHNR and CDR2 FQNEAQ (reference sequence). CDR3 size: 13 residues. The CDR3 here is CASRTSGRNEQYF. The CDR3 DNA reads as TGTGCCAGCCGGACTAGCGGGAGAAACGAGCAGTACTTC.

The chain is built from TRBV6-1 and TRBJ1-4, with a tentative D call TRBD1 (5 bases). Germline assignment: CDR1 MNHNS and CDR2 SASEGT. The CDR3 consists of 15 residues. Deletions cut 7 bases from V and 5 bases from J, with 17 bases between. The CDR3 sequence is CASIRSGTANEKLFF. Here the CDR3 DNA reads TGTGCCAGCATTCGATCCGGGACTGCGAATGAAAAACTGTTTTTT.

The V gene is TRBV7-9, the J gene TRBJ1-6; possibly TRBD1 for D (5 bases). Germline CDR1 is SEHNR and CDR2 is FQNEAQ (reference sequence). V lost 5 bases and J 9 bases, leaving 11 bases between the germline ends. This CDR3 contains 13 residues. CDR3 sequence: CASSRGSSSPLHF. The CDR3 DNA reads TGTGCCAGCAGCAGGGGCTCTAGTTCACCCCTCCACTTT.

This clonotype was seen repeatedly, ten times or more. The chain links TRBV10-2 to TRBJ1-4; D gene ambiguous. Germline values: CDR1 WSHSY, CDR2 SAAADI. The CDR3 runs to 16 residues. Deletions cut 4 bases from V and 1 base from J, with 13 bases between. The DNA of the CDR3 is TGCGCCAGCAGTGGGGTTTTGGTCGTAACTAATGAAAAACTGTTTTTT. Protein sequence: CASSGVLVVTNEKLFF.

This clonotype showed up just a few times. This chain uses TRBV9 with TRBJ2-5; 7 bases agree with TRBD2. Germline V gene lookup returns CDR1 SGDLS and CDR2 YYNGEE. The CDR3 contains 15 residues. The J segment lost 5 bases and the V segment lost 3 bases, leaving 10 bases of the junction unmatched. The CDR3 coding sequence is TGTGCCAGCAGCGGTAGCAGTAGGGAGGGGGAGACCCAGTACTTC. Translating it yields CASSGSSREGETQYF.

The rearrangement joins TRBV20-1 to TRBJ2-7, with 9 nucleotides matching TRBD1. The CDR3 is 15 amino acids. The V segment lost 6 bases and the J segment 5 bases; nucleotides outside the gene matches: 14. Germline CDR1 and CDR2: DFQATT and SNEGSKA (reference sequence). The CDR3 protein is CSAIADRGASNEQYF. The DNA for the CDR3 is TGCAGTGCAATTGCCGACAGGGGGGCCTCGAACGAGCAGTACTTC.

Ten or more counts support this clonotype. This chain links TRBV4-3 with TRBJ2-5; TRBD2 might be the D (6 bases). The germline CDR1 and CDR2 sequences are LGHNA and YSLEER. Trimming shortened V by 1 base and J by 2 bases, and 11 bases separated the two germline ends. This CDR3 has 15 amino acids. CDR3 amino acids: CASSQGWGEQETQYF. The DNA for the CDR3 is TGCGCCAGCAGCCAAGGATGGGGGGAACAAGAGACCCAGTACTTC.

The chain links TRBV14 to TRBJ2-7, with D maybe TRBD2 (6 bases). V was cut by 5 bases and J by 2 bases, with 13 bases left in between. This CDR3 region has 14 residues. The germline V gene has CDR1 SGHDN and CDR2 FVKESK. CDR3 in amino acids: CASSFSGTPYEQYF. The CDR3 DNA sequence: TGTGCCAGCAGCTTTAGCGGCACCCCCTACGAGCAGTACTTC.

This clonotype was seen ten or more times. The chain recombines TRBV7-9 with TRBJ2-5, with D perhaps matching TRBD2 (6 bases). Germline V gene lookup returns CDR1 SEHNR and CDR2 FQNEAQ (reference sequence). The CDR3 totals 14 residues. V was pared by 3 bases and J by 5 bases, with 13 bases between. The CDR3 sequence is CASSFGGTGETQYF. Written as DNA, the CDR3 is TGTGCCAGCAGCTTCGGCGGGACTGGGGAGACCCAGTACTTC.

The CDR3 DNA is TGTGCCAGTAGTATATCGGGACAGGCCAGCTCCATGAACACTGAAGCTTTCTTT. Translated: CASSISGQASSMNTEAFF. This sequence joins TRBV19 and TRBJ1-1; 8 bases agree with TRBD1. CDR1 and CDR2 from the germline V gene are LNHDA and SQIVND (reference sequence). Trimming took 2 bases from V and 0 from J; bases not matched to a gene: 11. The CDR3 covers 18 residues.

The chain uses TRBV25-1 and TRBJ1-2; D may be TRBD1 (6 bases). CDR3 size: 14 residues. Germline V gives CDR1 MGHDK, CDR2 SYGVNS. Between the trimmed V and J ends, which lost 4 bases and 5 bases, there was a span of 14 bases. The CDR3 region has the DNA TGTGCCAGCAGTGCACCGACAGGCCCATATGGCTACACCTTC. Translated: CASSAPTGPYGYTF.

In regard to this clonotype: One end of the junction fails to match germline, which may point to a read error. The V gene is TRBV10-3, the J gene TRBJ2-5, with D maybe TRBD2 (5 bases). Germline V gives CDR1 ENHRY, CDR2 SYGVKD. This CDR3 contains 12 residues. Here the CDR3 reads CASGYSQGTQYF. Written as DNA, the CDR3 is TGTGCCAGCGGGTACAGCCAAGGGACCCAGTACTTC.

This clonotype was recorded at least ten times. This chain links TRBV29-1 with TRBJ1-2, with 8 bases identical to TRBD1. Trimming cost V 7 bases and J 5 bases; bases outside gene matches: 9. Germline V lookup: CDR1 SQVTM, CDR2 ANQGSEA. The CDR3 spans 13 residues. CDR3 sequence (DNA): TGCAGCGCAGACTCAGGGGGCCTTTATGGCTACACCTTC. It encodes CSADSGGLYGYTF.

In this sample, this clonotype turned up many times. The chain couples TRBV5-1 to TRBJ2-6, with D uncertain. V was trimmed by 0 bases and J by 3 bases, leaving 10 bases between them. CDR1 and CDR2 from the germline V gene are SGHRS and YFSETQ. The CDR3 is 16 residues long. The CDR3 DNA reads TGCGCCAGCAGCTTGGAAAGGGCTGGTGGGGCCAACGTCCTGACTTTC. As protein: CASSLERAGGANVLTF.